The entry that follows covers one T cell receptor (beta chain) sequence. The target antigen is unknown. The data were taken from a study of beta chain features in type 1 diabetes. Findings of the study overall: The study found moderately but significantly shorter TCRB CDR3s in all four CD4+ subsets of Type 1 diabetes patients.

V was trimmed by 0 bases and J by 8 bases, leaving 17 bases between them. The CDR3 spans 17 residues. Germline V gene lookup returns CDR1 LGHNA and CDR2 YSLEER. The whole isolated RNA underwent reverse transcription, so sequencing captured expressed TCRB transcripts. An average of about 3.6 million reads was obtained for naive, central memory and regulatory T cell samples. Some clones are missing from TCRdb's copy, which holds only in-frame ones; the method was immunoSEQ multiplex PCR. The sample has 500,000 to 850,000 clones; around 15% are singletons. Cell sorting via CD45RO/CCR7/CD25/CD127/CD95/CD27 was performed to obtain CD4+ naive, central memory, regulatory and stem cell-like memory cells.

This TCR came from a man aged 18 to 30 with type 1 diabetes. The V and J genes are TRBV4-3 and TRBJ1-6, with D possibly TRBD1 on 6 matching bases. The material sequenced was naive CD4+ T cells from blood. The CDR3 protein is CASSQEETGRKDSPLHF. The CDR3 bases are TGCGCCAGCAGCCAAGAGGAAACAGGGAGGAAGGATTCACCCCTCCACTTT.